Below are 4 T cell receptor beta chains sequenced from a single sample in a study of T cells in tuberculosis (dated by TCRdb to about 2018). The library was obtained by the immunoSEQ multiplex PCR assay. TCRdb re-hosts the immuneACCESS table, in-frame sequences only. Its copies lack some clones; in the studies checked, an unresolved V gene accounts for under half of them, and the cause for the rest is not known. This sample gives about 20,000 clones in total; around 89% of them show up just once. The ten most abundant clones make up around 15% of the sample. Sequencing was performed on PBMCs. The origin of the receptors is a donor between 5 and 29 years old with latent tuberculosis or without tuberculosis infection.

The rearrangement joins TRBV5-1 to TRBJ1-1, with no clear D. Between the trimmed V and J ends, which lost 1 base and 0 bases, there was a span of 16 bases. The CDR3 spans 17 residues. The germline V gene encodes CDR1 SGHRS and CDR2 YFSETQ. The CDR3 nucleotides read TGCGCCAGCAGCTTGCTCCCCCCGAGCGCTATGAACACTGAAGCTTTCTTT. Translation gives CASSLLPPSAMNTEAFF.

V and J are TRBV6-5 and TRBJ1-6; D is ambiguous. CDR1 is MNHEY, CDR2 SVGAGI, per germline. This CDR3 region has 12 residues. V lost 4 bases to trimming and J lost 8 bases, with 6 bases between them. The CDR3 sequence is CASSSRDSPLHF. The CDR3 DNA sequence: TGTGCCAGCAGTTCCCGTGATTCACCCCTCCACTTT.

The genes are TRBV5-1 and TRBJ2-1, with 9 bases that match TRBD1. The germline V gene has CDR1 SGHRS and CDR2 YFSETQ. Losses at the gene ends were 3 bases for V and 4 bases for J; bases not matched to a gene: 2. The CDR3 loop spans 14 amino acids. The DNA of the CDR3 is TGCGCCAGCAGCTCGGGACAGGGATACAATGAGCAGTTCTTC. This encodes CASSSGQGYNEQFF.

This chain uses TRBV10-3 with TRBJ2-7; 9 bases line up with TRBD1. Germline-derived CDR1 and CDR2 are ENHRY and SYGVKD. CDR3 size: 15 residues. Trimming removed 0 bases from V and 7 bases from J; junction bases left unmatched: 7. CDR3 loop: CAISESQGGTGEQYF. CDR3 coding DNA: TGTGCCATCAGTGAGTCACAGGGCGGGACAGGGGAGCAGTACTTC.